This T cell receptor (beta chain) was identified during a study of blood T cell repertoires in COVID-19. Sequenced by immunoSEQ multiplex PCR; TCRdb stores in-frame clones only, minus some. Here the sample spans about 300,000 clones, 70% to 85% being singletons. V dropped 4 bases and J dropped 10 bases, with 16 bases sitting between them. Germline V gene data show CDR1 as GTSNPN and CDR2 as SVGIG (reference sequence). The length of the CDR3 is 13 residues. The sequenced sample consisted of peripheral blood. The receptor was derived from a human donor with COVID-19, enrolled during active disease. The donor label of this sample is uncertain. The chain combines TRBV30 with TRBJ1-4; no reliable D call. The CDR3 is CAWNKGVSVKLFF. The CDR3 DNA follows: TGTGCCTGGAATAAGGGAGTGAGTGTAAAACTGTTTTTT.